The text below deals with one T cell receptor (beta chain). Under the authors' procedure: Reference gene primers were amplified, and this amplification served to estimate nucleated cell counts. TCRdb keeps only in-frame clones here, not all; method: immunoSEQ multiplex PCR. D and trimming come from the DNA, and the V and J calls and clone size come from that table. This table has under 250,000 clones, 82% appearing once. This entry belongs to a study of blood T cell repertoires in COVID-19. Whole-study context: Some COVID-19 samples were acute and others convalescent; all came from the United States, Italy and Spain. From T cells, B-cell-depleted T cells, or PBMCs came the material, which was cDNA or gDNA.

Participant ages covered roughly 18 to 89 years across some 25 US areas. This CDR3 is 18 amino acids long. The V gene's germline CDR1 is MNHEY and CDR2 SVGEGT. The V gene lost 0 bases and the J gene lost 0 bases, with 17 bases spanning the gap. The sequenced sample was PBMCs or T cells enriched from blood (not recorded which). J is TRBJ1-1 and V is TRBV6-2 or TRBV6-3; a weak D match, TRBD1 (6 bases). This TCR derives from an older woman who had recovered from COVID-19. The CDR3 loop is CASSYSPGYRALNTEAFF. The CDR3, as DNA: TGTGCCAGCAGTTACTCACCCGGTTACAGGGCTTTGAACACTGAAGCTTTCTTT.